The 15 T cell receptor beta chains below were found in one sample sequenced in a study of shared clonotypes between healthy human individuals. Method: immunoSEQ multiplex PCR; TCRdb's copy keeps in-frame clones and lacks some. This table has hundreds of thousands of clones, 70% to 80% appearing once. Sequencing was done on a sample of PBMCs. Receptors originate from a woman in her 40s in good health. Some clones in this sample may be carry-over from other donors' samples.

The chain has TRBV7-8 and TRBJ2-7; 7 bases fit TRBD2. The CDR3 covers 15 residues. Losses at the gene ends were 2 bases for V and 0 bases for J; bases not matched to a gene: 4. Germline CDR1 is SGHVS and CDR2 is FQNEAQ. The CDR3 protein is CASSLQRGSSYEQYF. CDR3 DNA: TGTGCCAGCAGCTTACAACGCGGGAGCTCCTACGAGCAGTACTTC.

The CDR3 sequence is CASSPGPRGELSGANVLTF. The CDR3 DNA reads TGCGCCAGCAGCCCCGGACCAAGGGGCGAACTGTCTGGGGCCAACGTCCTGACTTTC. The chain couples TRBV5-1 to TRBJ2-6; D is possibly TRBD1 (5 bases). The CDR3 covers 19 residues. Germline values: CDR1 SGHRS, CDR2 YFSETQ. Trimming removed 4 bases at V and 1 base at J, with 21 bases between.

This chain joins TRBV7-3 and TRBJ1-5; 7 nucleotides align to TRBD1. Per the germline V gene, CDR1 is SGHTA and CDR2 is FQGTGA. The CDR3 is 15 amino acids. J gave up 3 bases and V 4 bases, and 6 bases lay outside the gene matches. The CDR3 here is CASSSGQKINQPQHF. The CDR3 region has the DNA TGTGCCAGCAGCTCGGGACAGAAAATCAATCAGCCCCAGCATTTT.

CDR3 region: CASSAQRSSYNEQFF. The CDR3 DNA follows: TGTGCCAGCAGTGCACAGCGGAGCTCCTACAATGAGCAGTTCTTC. The genes are TRBV28 and TRBJ2-1; a possible D gene is TRBD2 (5 bases). CDR1 and CDR2 (germline): MDHEN, SYDVKM. CDR3 length: 15 amino acids. V lost 5 bases and J 0 bases, leaving 11 bases between the germline ends.

In regard to this clone: Other DNA sequences in the sample encode the same CDR3. The chain has TRBV30 and TRBJ1-3; 11 nucleotides agree with TRBD1. Per germline, CDR1 GTSNPN and CDR2 SVGIG (reference sequence). The CDR3 has 15 amino acids. J lost 4 bases, V lost 6 bases, and 8 bases had no gene match. The CDR3 DNA reads TGTGCCTGCCACCGGACAGGGGGCTCCGGAAACACCATATATTTT. Amino acid sequence: CACHRTGGSGNTIYF.

Notes on this clone: This likely stems from a read error, as it lies one base from a far larger clone. The same CDR3 also results from other DNA sequences found in this sample. The chain has TRBV7-9 and TRBJ1-1; D is unresolved. The CDR3 consists of 14 residues. Germline V lookup: CDR1 SEHNR, CDR2 FQNEAQ (reference sequence). V gave up 0 bases and J gave up 5 bases, with 10 bases separating them. CDR3 amino acids: CASSLAGSHTEAFF. In nucleotides, the CDR3 is TGTGCCAGCAGCTTAGCGGGCAGCCATACTGAAGCTTTCTTT.

This clone was seen at least ten times. The chain joins TRBV5-1 to TRBJ2-1; D perhaps matches TRBD2 (6 bases). V dropped 5 bases and J dropped 9 bases, with 9 bases sitting between them. CDR3 length: 11 amino acids. In germline, CDR1 is SGHRS, CDR2 YFSETQ. The CDR3 protein is CASRAGGEQFF. For the CDR3, the DNA is TGCGCCAGCAGAGCCGGGGGTGAGCAGTTCTTC.

This rearrangement joins TRBV30 to TRBJ2-2, with D unresolved. The germline V gene has CDR1 GTSNPN and CDR2 SVGIG (reference sequence). V was trimmed by 2 bases and J by 6 bases, leaving 7 bases between them. This CDR3 is 12 amino acids long. CDR3 DNA: TGTGCCTGGAGTTCCTATGCCGGGGAGCTGTTTTTT. This sequence encodes CAWSSYAGELFF.

This chain links TRBV28 with TRBJ2-4; 9 bases are a match to TRBD1. Germline V gene lookup returns CDR1 MDHEN and CDR2 SYDVKM. The V and J ends lost 4 bases and 6 bases, in that order; junction bases with no gene match: 4. This CDR3 comprises 14 residues. The DNA of the CDR3 is TGTGCCAGCAGTTCACAGGGGGCGCTAAACATTCAGTACTTC. As protein: CASSSQGALNIQYF.

The chain uses TRBV5-6 and TRBJ2-3; 10 bases match TRBD2. V was clipped by 3 bases and J by 3 bases; unmatched bases: 13. CDR1 SGHDT and CDR2 YYEEEE come from the germline V gene. This CDR3 spans 18 amino acids. The CDR3 protein is CASSSKGLAGEWTDTQYF. The CDR3 DNA is TGTGCCAGCAGCTCCAAGGGGCTAGCGGGAGAGTGGACAGATACGCAGTATTTT.

The chain combines TRBV4-1 with TRBJ2-7, with D maybe TRBD1 (5 bases). The CDR3 is 14 residues long. The germline V and J ends were trimmed by 2 bases and 5 bases, with 13 bases remaining between them. Germline loops: CDR1 MGHRA, CDR2 YSYEKL. The DNA of the CDR3 is TGCGCCAGCAGCCAATCCAGGGAAGGGGACGAGCAGTACTTC. Translating it yields CASSQSREGDEQYF.

This clone was detected ten times or more. V gene TRBV28 combines with J gene TRBJ1-2, with no clear D. The V and J ends lost 6 bases and 0 bases respectively, with 8 bases between them. The CDR3 consists of 13 residues. Germline V gene sequence: CDR1 MDHEN, CDR2 SYDVKM. CDR3 residues: CASSKVPNYGYTF. The CDR3 bases are TGTGCCAGCAGCAAGGTACCTAACTATGGCTACACCTTC.

The V call is TRBV15, the J call TRBJ2-3; D not certain. V was pared by 1 base and J by 0 bases, with 5 bases between. From germline, CDR1 is LNHNV and CDR2 YYDKDF (reference sequence). This CDR3 comprises 14 residues. The CDR3 sequence: CATSRAGSTDTQYF. Written as DNA, the CDR3 is TGTGCCACCAGCAGAGCTGGGAGCACAGATACGCAGTATTTT.

The J gene is TRBJ1-2, the V gene TRBV29-1; 12 bases agree with TRBD1. V lost 6 bases, J lost 8 bases, and 10 bases stayed unmatched. In germline, CDR1 is SQVTM, CDR2 ANQGSEA. CDR3 length equals 14 residues. In nucleotides, the CDR3 is TGCAGCGTCAAGGGACAGGGGGCAAACATAGGCTACACCTTC. Residues: CSVKGQGANIGYTF.

The table lists this clone with many counts. The chain is built from TRBV7-9 and TRBJ2-6; D unclear. This CDR3 spans 14 amino acids. V was cut by 5 bases and J by 3 bases, with 8 bases left in between. Looked up from germline, CDR1 is SEHNR and CDR2 is FQNEAQ (reference sequence). CDR3 nucleotide sequence: TGTGCCAGCAGCCCCAATTTTGGGGCCAACGTCCTGACTTTC. It translates to CASSPNFGANVLTF.